The T cell receptor beta chain described here comes from a study of shared clonotypes between healthy human individuals. Study-wide results and limits: Despite large depth, sorted-subset datasets appeared incompletely sequenced. Generation probabilities of non-shared clonotypes were lower (relative to those shared by all four donors). Sharing across several donors was seen in around 5.1% of naive CD4 clonotypes.

Generated by immunoSEQ multiplex PCR, the TCRdb table keeps only in-frame clones and is missing some. In the table there are 2 million to 2.5 million clones, over 85% of which are singletons. The germline CDR1 and CDR2 sequences are SGHAT and FQNNGV. Trimming at V came to 3 bases and at J to 8 bases, leaving 4 bases not matched to a gene. CDR3 length equals 14 residues. Details on this clone: Its antigen is still unknown.

What was sequenced was naive CD4+ T cells from PBMCs. Subset given: CD45RA+ positively selected. This receptor was obtained from a man aged 18 to 29 in good health. Some clones in this sample may be carry-over from other donors' samples. V gene TRBV11-2 combines with J gene TRBJ2-5; 12 bases are shared with TRBD1. CDR3 nucleotide sequence: TGTGCCAGCAGCTTGGGCGGGACAGGGGGCACCCAGTACTTC. It codes for CASSLGGTGGTQYF.